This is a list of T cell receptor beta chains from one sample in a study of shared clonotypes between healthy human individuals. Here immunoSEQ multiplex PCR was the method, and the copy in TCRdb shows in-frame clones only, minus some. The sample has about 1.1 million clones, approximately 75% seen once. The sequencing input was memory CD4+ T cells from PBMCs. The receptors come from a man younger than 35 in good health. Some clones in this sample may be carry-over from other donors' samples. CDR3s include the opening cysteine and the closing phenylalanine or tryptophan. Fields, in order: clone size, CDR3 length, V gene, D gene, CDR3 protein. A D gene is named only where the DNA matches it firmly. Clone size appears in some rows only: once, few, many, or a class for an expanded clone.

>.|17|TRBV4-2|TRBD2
CASSPRGLAGTVDEQYF
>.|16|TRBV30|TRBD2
CAWSTGAGGEADTQYF
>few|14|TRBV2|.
CASSESAQYYGYTF
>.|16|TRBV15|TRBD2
CATSGFGGRFYNEQFF
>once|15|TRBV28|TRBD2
CASGPSGRPTDTQYF
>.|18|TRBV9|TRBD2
CASSLAASGRDLTGELFF
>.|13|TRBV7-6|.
CASSLRLTGELFF
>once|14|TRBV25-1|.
CASSVGGFPYEQYF
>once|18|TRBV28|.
CASSTGDGTYRMNTEAFF
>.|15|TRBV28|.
CASTEGGQGGNIQYF
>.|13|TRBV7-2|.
CASSPSANQPQHF
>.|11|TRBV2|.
CASRADHEQFF
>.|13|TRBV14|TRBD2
CASSQWEGNEQFF